This is a list of T cell receptor beta chains from one sample in a study of blood T cell repertoires in COVID-19. Assay used: immunoSEQ multiplex PCR; TCRdb lists only in-frame clones, some missing. The sample lists some 300,000 clones; around 89% were seen once. Input material: peripheral blood. The receptors were gathered from a woman aged 45-65 years with COVID-19, enrolled during active disease. The CDR3 runs from the conserved cysteine through the conserved F or W. Each record gives: V gene, J gene, CDR3 protein.

TRBV6-5	TRBJ1-5	CASGQGKHQPQHF
TRBV18	TRBJ1-2	CASSPSDRGNLGYTF
TRBV5-6	TRBJ1-2	CASSSRWGSFYGYTF
TRBV7-2	TRBJ2-1	CASSIHLAGGYNEQFF
TRBV27	TRBJ2-7	CASSLLSGLNEQYF
TRBV7-6	TRBJ2-3	CASSLRLAGLGTDTQYF
TRBV7-9	TRBJ2-1	CASSPTRSGEQFF
TRBV25-1	TRBJ1-1	CASSGDRRNTEAFF
TRBV20-1	TRBJ2-1	CSADTGFEQFF
TRBV5-4	TRBJ2-1	CASSFPQGKNEQFF
TRBV11-1	TRBJ2-5	CASSSGQGRETQYF
TRBV6-2/TRBV6-3	TRBJ2-2	CASSPLAPGTGELFF
TRBV9	TRBJ2-5	CASSVGTGGMETQYF
TRBV5-1	TRBJ1-1	CASSRDSMNTEAFF
TRBV27	TRBJ2-7	CASSLSENYEQYF
TRBV7-9	TRBJ1-1	CASRKQDRGGTEAFF
TRBV30	TRBJ1-2	CAWSVRQAHGYTF
TRBV3-1/TRBV3-2	TRBJ2-7	CASRTSEAYEQYF
TRBV10-3	TRBJ2-3	CAIRPLAGGPGDTQYF
TRBV7-9	TRBJ2-7	CASSSRGQGLKQYF
TRBV7-2	TRBJ2-3	CASGVAGLDTQYF
TRBV5-1	TRBJ2-7	CASSPRTSGSFEQYF
TRBV4-1	TRBJ1-5	CASSHPPMGGESNQPQHF
TRBV27	TRBJ1-1	CASSHKGTLNTEAFF
TRBV30	TRBJ1-2	CASPVWYGYTF
TRBV2	TRBJ1-1	CASTPDRVGTEAFF
TRBV28	TRBJ2-6	CASRVGDSSGANVLTF
TRBV7-2	TRBJ2-3	CASSLRGLATDTQYF
TRBV3-1/TRBV3-2	TRBJ2-1	CASSQGAHNEQFF
TRBV18	TRBJ2-7	CASSRDNSQEQYF
TRBV6-5	TRBJ1-1	CASSTPRTGGRAFF
TRBV9	TRBJ2-7	CASSVWRPGLAGYSYEQYF
TRBV7-2	TRBJ2-1	CASTPGGSGSYEQFF
TRBV10-3	TRBJ2-7	CAISESRLLAGSSYEQYF
TRBV5-1	TRBJ2-5	CASSSRDRGGKETQYF
TRBV6-5	TRBJ1-2	CASSYEGAHGYTF